This TCR beta chain was captured by sequencing in a study of cytomegalovirus exposure and HLA in healthy donors. The ends lost 0 bases at V and 6 bases at J; junction bases unmatched: 8. The germline gives CDR1 SGHDT, CDR2 YYEEEE. There are 15 residues in the CDR3. Produced via immunoSEQ multiplex PCR; TCRdb's table is partial and in-frame only. The sample comprises roughly 250,000 clones, approximately 87% of which are singletons, and roughly 2.5% rests with the top ten. The clonotype was recovered from a man aged 18 to 29 in good health and CMV-seronegative. Sequencing was done on a sample of PBMCs. The J gene is TRBJ2-5, the V gene TRBV5-6; 7 nucleotides line up with TRBD1. CDR3 loop: CASSLGVGGAKTQYF. DNA for the CDR3: TGTGCCAGCAGCTTGGGGGTAGGGGGCGCAAAGACCCAGTACTTC.